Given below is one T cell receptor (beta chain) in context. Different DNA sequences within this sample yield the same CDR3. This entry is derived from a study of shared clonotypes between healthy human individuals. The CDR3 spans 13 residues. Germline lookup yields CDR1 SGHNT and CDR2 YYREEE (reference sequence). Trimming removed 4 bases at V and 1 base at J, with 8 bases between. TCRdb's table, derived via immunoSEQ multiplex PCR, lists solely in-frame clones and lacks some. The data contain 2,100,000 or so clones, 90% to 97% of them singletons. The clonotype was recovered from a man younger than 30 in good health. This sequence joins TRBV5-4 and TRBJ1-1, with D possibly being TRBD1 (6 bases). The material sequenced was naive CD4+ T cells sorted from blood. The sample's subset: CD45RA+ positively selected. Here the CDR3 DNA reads TGTGCCAGCAGCCGGACAGAGAACACTGAAGCTTTCTTT. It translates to CASSRTENTEAFF.